This T cell receptor (beta chain) was captured in a study of cytomegalovirus exposure and HLA in healthy donors. General study points: Sequencing artifact likely explains a cluster of highly shared sequence variants.

Germline trimming cut 6 bases from V and 4 bases from J; bases unmatched to any gene: 6. Germline V gives CDR1 MNHEY, CDR2 SVGAGI. The CDR3 is 15 amino acids. Comment on this clone: The target antigen is unknown.

Amplification used 60 Vbeta primers and 13 Jbeta primers. The method was immunoSEQ multiplex PCR; TCRdb's version includes in-frame clones alone and lacks a portion of them. This table holds under 200,000 clones, 60% to 80% found once. This chain joins TRBV6-5 and TRBJ2-1; 10 positions agree with TRBD2. The receptor was isolated from a woman aged 40 to 50 in good health and CMV-seropositive. Sequencing was done on a sample of PBMCs. The CDR3 DNA reads TGTGCCAGCAGATCGAGCGGGGGGGAATACAATGAGCAGTTCTTC. The encoded protein is CASRSSGGEYNEQFF.